These 10 T cell receptor beta chains were all obtained from the same sample, sequenced in a study of CD8+ T cells in alopecia areata. Isolated RNA was reverse transcribed into cDNA used as the sequencing template. Clones were read by immunoSEQ multiplex PCR, and TCRdb kept only the in-frame ones, dropping some. The table has some 130,000 clones, around 49% seen once. Specimen: CD8+ T cells sorted from blood, collected at week 0. These receptors all stem from a human donor with alopecia areata.

This sequence joins TRBV30 and TRBJ1-2, with D maybe TRBD1 (5 bases). CDR1 and CDR2 (germline): GTSNPN, SVGIG (reference sequence). The CDR3 runs 13 residues. V shed 7 bases and J shed 0 bases, with 12 bases lying between them. DNA of the CDR3: TGTGCCTCCAAGACAGCCACTAACTATGGCTACACCTTC. It is translated as CASKTATNYGYTF.

This clone was observed a handful of times. The chain couples TRBV5-1 to TRBJ2-2; D call uncertain. Germline values: CDR1 SGHRS, CDR2 YFSETQ. The V end lost 1 base, the J end lost 0 bases, and 7 bases lay between the germline ends. The CDR3 is 15 amino acids. The CDR3 protein is CASSLYAANTGELFF. The CDR3 region has the DNA TGCGCCAGCAGCTTGTATGCAGCGAACACCGGGGAGCTGTTTTTT.

The DNA for the CDR3 is TGTGCCAGCAGCTACTCCGGTCAGCCCCAGCATTTT. This translates into CASSYSGQPQHF. V gene TRBV5-6 combines with J gene TRBJ1-5; D not certain. Trimming left V 3 bases short and J 6 bases short, with 7 bases between. Germline CDR1 reads SGHDT; CDR2 reads YYEEEE. CDR3 length: 12 amino acids.

The rearrangement links TRBV7-9 to TRBJ2-3; 7 bases fit TRBD2. The junction had 6 bases not matched to a gene; V was cut back by 1 base and J by 5 bases. From germline, CDR1 is SEHNR and CDR2 FQNEAQ (reference sequence). The CDR3 spans 15 residues. CDR3 sequence reads: CASSLGRGDVDTQYF. The CDR3 nucleotides are TGTGCCAGCAGCTTAGGCCGGGGGGATGTAGATACGCAGTATTTT.

This clone was observed a few times. The sample holds other DNA sequences that translate to the same CDR3. The chain carries TRBV29-1 and TRBJ2-1; D is uncertain. The germline CDR1 and CDR2 sequences are SQVTM and ANQGSEA. The CDR3 spans 10 residues. Deletions cut 4 bases from V and 5 bases from J, with 3 bases between. As DNA, the CDR3 is TGCAGCGTTGTACACAATGAGCAGTTCTTC. This encodes CSVVHNEQFF.

The chain couples TRBV27 to TRBJ2-2, with D tentatively TRBD2 (6 bases). The V end was cut by 5 bases, the J end by 7 bases, with 8 bases between. This CDR3 has 12 amino acids. Germline V gene lookup returns CDR1 MNHEY and CDR2 SMNVEV (reference sequence). In DNA form, the CDR3 reads TGTGCCAGCAGTGGAGGGATCGGGGAGCTGTTTTTT. It encodes CASSGGIGELFF.

In this sample, this clone turned up a few times. V and J are TRBV9 and TRBJ1-2; 10 bases align to TRBD1. Germline V CDR1 and CDR2: SGDLS, YYNGEE. V trimming: 4 bases; J trimming: 8 bases; junction bases outside the gene matches: 14. The CDR3 totals 16 residues. The DNA of the CDR3 is TGTGCCAGCAGCCCCCGGGGGGACAGGGGCCTATGGGGCTACACCTTC. Encoded protein: CASSPRGDRGLWGYTF.

The genes are TRBV19 and TRBJ2-5, with D hard to call. The CDR3 length is 15 residues. The V and J ends lost 3 bases and 1 base respectively, with 12 bases between them. Germline loops: CDR1 LNHDA, CDR2 SQIVND (reference sequence). The CDR3 DNA reads TGTGCCAGTAGTATCCGGATAAGTATCCAAGAGACCCAGTACTTC. This codes for CASSIRISIQETQYF. The variable domain in full, completed from reference TRBV19 and TRBJ2-5, reads DGGITQSPKYLFRKEGQNVTLSCEQNLNHDAMYWYRQDPGQGLRLIYYSQIVNDFQKGDIAEGYSVSREKKESFPLTVTSAQKNPTAFYLCASSIRISIQETQYFGPGTRLLVL.

This clone appeared many times. This sequence joins TRBV11-2 and TRBJ2-3; D not certain. Deletions cut 4 bases from V and 2 bases from J, with 13 bases between. The CDR3 is 15 residues long. Germline assignment: CDR1 SGHAT and CDR2 FQNNGV. This CDR3 reads CASSWLRQNTDTQYF. Here the CDR3 DNA reads TGTGCCAGCAGCTGGTTGAGGCAGAACACAGATACGCAGTATTTT.

This rearrangement joins TRBV10-3 to TRBJ2-1, with 7 bases fitting TRBD1. V lost 5 bases to trimming and J lost 11 bases; unmatched junction nucleotides: 9. CDR3 length: 13 amino acids. In germline, CDR1 is ENHRY, CDR2 SYGVKD. The CDR3 DNA reads as TGTGCCATCAGTCCTGATGAGGGGGCTAAGCAGTTCTTC. The encoded protein is CAISPDEGAKQFF.